This T cell receptor beta chain was captured by sequencing in a study of Ad26.COV2.S vaccination and SARS-CoV-2 variants. Looking at the study overall: Doses of Ad26.COV2.S were injected into muscle once or twice, 56 days apart.

Germline CDR1 is SGHVS and CDR2 is FNYEAQ. V dropped 2 bases and J dropped 3; count of bases not matched to a gene: 4. The CDR3 sequence is 15 residues long. The data were produced by immunoSEQ multiplex PCR, yet TCRdb's version contains in-frame clones alone and is incomplete. In the table there are about 400,000 clones, about 91% of which are singletons. Treatment defined: roughly 19 received Ad26.COV2.S at low or high dose, single or two shots; several received placebo; per-sample allocation not given. Sampling took place 63 days after the first vaccine or placebo injection. This TCR derives from a person aged 18 to 59 who received the Ad26.COV2.S COVID-19 vaccine or a placebo. The sequences come from peripheral blood, collected in a trial of Ad26.COV2.S vaccine versus placebo. The rearrangement joins TRBV7-6 to TRBJ2-1; TRBD2 matches 7 bases. DNA for the CDR3: TGTGCCAGCAGCTTAACTCGCGGGAGCTACAATGAGCAGTTCTTC. Translation gives CASSLTRGSYNEQFF.